This T cell receptor beta chain was profiled in a study of blood T cell repertoires in COVID-19 (dated by TCRdb to the early 2020s). Concerning the study at large: Samples from collaborators originated in the United States, Italy and Spain and spanned both the acute and convalescent phases of COVID-19. HLA class I and class II types, where available, came from metadata supplied by the sample provider rather than from assay-based typing. A de-identified subject ID, COVID-19 status, age in years and sex were almost always included in the sample metadata. The samples were drawn from the first 160 participants of the ongoing ImmuneRACE study and from more than 1,000 subjects provided by 6 global collaborators. A freely available public database, intended as a resource for researchers studying the immune response to SARS-CoV-2, is where the repertoires were released. Subjects who had been exposed to COVID-19, were actively infected with it, or had recovered from it provided the deeply sampled blood TCRbeta repertoires that made up the dataset. The material from the prospective study consisted of cDNA or gDNA derived from T cells, B-cell-depleted T cells, or PBMCs. What the research found in general, with its limitations: Clinical and demographic metadata were provided uncurated, with the amount varying by source and participant.

Each collaborating institution followed its own protocols to collect whole blood in K2EDTA tubes. For TCRbeta analysis, collaborators shipped samples in one of three forms: frozen whole blood, isolated PBMCs, or DNA extracted from either of those sample types. V ends up 0 bases short and J 4 bases short, with an unmatched junction base count of 8. Its CDR3 holds 16 amino acids, cysteine through phenylalanine. Of all the DNA, just the CDR3 is kept, 48 bases in frame from base 1. CDR1 and CDR2 (SGHRS, YFSETQ) derive from the germline V gene. This clone was picked up a small number of times. This clone's antigen is unknown. No quality values exist for individual bases; no much larger clone is one base distant. TCRbeta CDR3 regions were amplified from genomic DNA by means of the immunoSEQ Assay, a bias-controlled multiplex PCR. The source study handled its data this way. Nucleated cell counts per sample were estimated from amplification of reference gene primers within the assay. To quantify the absolute abundance of each unique TCRbeta CDR3 rearrangement, sequence reads were collapsed and filtered. For each sample, productive Simpson clonality was calculated as the square root of Simpson's diversity index over productive rearrangements. Imported from immuneACCESS, the table was reduced by TCRdb to in-frame sequences with V and J called. These copies leave out some clones; in studies compared against another copy, an unresolved V gene accounts for under half, and the cause of the remainder is not known. From that table come the V and J calls and clone size; the DNA was used to work out D and trimming. This sample gives 35,000 to 50,000 clones in total; 70% to 90% of them show up just once. In total, the top ten clones hold over 10% of the sample.

The chain is made from TRBV5-1 and TRBJ1-1, and 8 bases in between align with TRBD1. The sequence was obtained from an older woman in a cohort sampled during active COVID-19. Sequencing was done on a sample of peripheral blood. The CDR3 corresponds to CASSLEGSGGFTEAFF. At the DNA level, the sequence is TGCGCCAGCAGCTTGGAGGGGTCAGGGGGCTTCACTGAAGCTTTCTTT. Beyond the CDR3, the reference TRBV5-1 and TRBJ1-1 genes provide the residues; the full variable domain reads: KAGVTQTPRYLIKTRGQQVTLSCSPISGHRSVSWYQQTPGQGLQFLFEYFSETQRNKGNFPGRFSGRQFSNSRSEMNVSTLELGDSALYLCASSLEGSGGFTEAFFGQGTRLTVV.